This paragraph reports one T cell receptor (beta chain). Its matching antigen is unknown. Germline lookup yields CDR1 SGHNT and CDR2 YYREEE (reference sequence). This CDR3 comprises 15 residues. With V trimmed by 0 bases and J by 4 bases, 6 bases remained unmatched. These data are taken from a study of T-cell memory formation after mild COVID-19. One entry per CDR3 protein, called by TCRdb with MiXCR from the 5' RACE reads. The table includes more than 250,000 distinct CDR3 sequences, about 16% detected once. Study conclusions and caveats: Clones that got smaller from day 15 to 85 had even CD4/CD8, while clones growing later tipped toward CD4+.

This sequence originates from a man aged 18 to 30 who had mild COVID-19 (a few samples of this study predate the infection). Cell type and time point are not known. V is TRBV5-4 and J is TRBJ2-7; the match to TRBD2 covers 8 bases. Sequencing used PBMCs or a T cell subset sorted from them (not recorded which). CDR3 residues: CASSLAGGVNYEQYF. The CDR3 nucleotides are TGTGCCAGCAGCTTGGCCGGGGGGGTTAATTACGAGCAGTACTTC.